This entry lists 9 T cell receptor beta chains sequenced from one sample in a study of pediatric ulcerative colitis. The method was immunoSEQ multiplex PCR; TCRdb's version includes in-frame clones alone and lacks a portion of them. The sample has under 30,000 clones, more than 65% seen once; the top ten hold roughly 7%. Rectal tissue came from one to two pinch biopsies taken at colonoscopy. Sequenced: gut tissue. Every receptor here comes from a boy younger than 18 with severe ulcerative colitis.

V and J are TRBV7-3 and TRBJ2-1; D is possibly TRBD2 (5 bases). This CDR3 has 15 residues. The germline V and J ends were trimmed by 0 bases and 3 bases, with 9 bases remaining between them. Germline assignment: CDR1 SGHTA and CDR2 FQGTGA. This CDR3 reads CASSLTGAGYNEQFF. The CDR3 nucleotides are TGTGCCAGCAGCTTAACGGGAGCCGGCTACAATGAGCAGTTCTTC.

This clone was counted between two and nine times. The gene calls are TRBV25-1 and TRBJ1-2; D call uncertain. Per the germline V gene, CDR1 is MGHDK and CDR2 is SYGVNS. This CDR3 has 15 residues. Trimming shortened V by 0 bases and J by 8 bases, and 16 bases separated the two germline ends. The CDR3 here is CASSEYNAVGGGYTF. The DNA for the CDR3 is TGTGCCAGCAGTGAATATAACGCTGTTGGTGGAGGCTACACCTTC.

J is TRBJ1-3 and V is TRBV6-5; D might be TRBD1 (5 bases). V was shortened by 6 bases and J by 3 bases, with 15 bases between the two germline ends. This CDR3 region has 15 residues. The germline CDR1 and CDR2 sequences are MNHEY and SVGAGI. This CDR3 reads CASSPTGRIGNTIYF. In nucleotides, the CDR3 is TGTGCCAGCAGCCCGACGGGACGGATTGGAAACACCATATATTTT.

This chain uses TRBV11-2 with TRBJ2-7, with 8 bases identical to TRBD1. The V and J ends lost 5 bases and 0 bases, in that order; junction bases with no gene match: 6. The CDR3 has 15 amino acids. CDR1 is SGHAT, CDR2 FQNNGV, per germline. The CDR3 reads CASSLRTGSSYEQYF. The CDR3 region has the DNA TGTGCCAGCAGCCTCCGGACAGGGAGCTCCTACGAGCAGTACTTC.

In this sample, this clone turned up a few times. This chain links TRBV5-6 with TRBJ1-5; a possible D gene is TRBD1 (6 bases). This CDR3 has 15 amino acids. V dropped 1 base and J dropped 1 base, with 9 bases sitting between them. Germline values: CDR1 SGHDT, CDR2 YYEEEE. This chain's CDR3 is CASSLFGGSNQPQHF. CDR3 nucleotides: TGTGCCAGCAGCTTGTTCGGGGGCAGCAATCAGCCCCAGCATTTT.

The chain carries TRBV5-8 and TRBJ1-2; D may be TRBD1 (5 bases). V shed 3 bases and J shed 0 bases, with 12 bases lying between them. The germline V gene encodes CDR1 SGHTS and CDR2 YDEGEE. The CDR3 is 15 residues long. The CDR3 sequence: CASSSWGTTNYGYTF. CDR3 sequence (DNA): TGTGCCAGCAGCTCGTGGGGGACGACTAACTATGGCTACACCTTC.

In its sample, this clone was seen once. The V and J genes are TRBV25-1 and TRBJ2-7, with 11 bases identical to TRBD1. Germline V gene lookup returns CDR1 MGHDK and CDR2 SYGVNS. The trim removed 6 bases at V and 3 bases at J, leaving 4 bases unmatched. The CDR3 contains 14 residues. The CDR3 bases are TGTGCCAGCAGAACAGGGACAGGGGGCTACGAGCAGTACTTC. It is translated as CASRTGTGGYEQYF.

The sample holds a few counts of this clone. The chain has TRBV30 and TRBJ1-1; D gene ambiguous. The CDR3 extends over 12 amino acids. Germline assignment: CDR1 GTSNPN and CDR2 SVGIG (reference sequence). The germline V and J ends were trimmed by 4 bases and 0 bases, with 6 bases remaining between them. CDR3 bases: TGTGCCTGGAAAGGCATGAACACTGAAGCTTTCTTT. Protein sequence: CAWKGMNTEAFF.

The CDR3 coding sequence is TGCGCCAGCAGTAATACTAGGGTCTCCTACGAGCAGTACTTC. Protein: CASSNTRVSYEQYF. The chain combines TRBV10-1 with TRBJ2-7, with D possibly TRBD2 on 5 matching bases. Germline V lookup: CDR1 WNHNN, CDR2 SYGVQD (reference sequence). The germline V and J ends were trimmed by 5 bases and 0 bases, with 11 bases remaining between them. The CDR3 extends over 14 amino acids.